Given below is one TCR beta chain in context. Its antigen remains unknown. The CDR3 loop spans 15 amino acids. Germline CDR1 and CDR2: SGHRS and YFSETQ. V was clipped by 4 bases and J by 6 bases; unmatched bases: 10. This record comes from a study of Ad26.COV2.S vaccination and SARS-CoV-2 variants. Points from the study as a whole: Reportedly, after vaccination the spike-specific CD8+ and CD4+ T cell responses displayed substantial breadth.

The treatment is: approximately 18 received Ad26.COV2.S at low or high dose, single or two shots; about 5 received placebo; per-sample allocation not given. Each sample was drawn 63 days after the first injection (of vaccine or placebo). Within Boston, the person who donated was an adult of 18-55 years. Sequencing used immunoSEQ multiplex PCR; TCRdb keeps in-frame clones, though not all of them. The sample shows 400,000 to 500,000 clones, approximately 90% of them seen only once. The sample was peripheral blood, taken in a trial of Ad26.COV2.S vaccine versus placebo. This TCR was sampled from a person between 18 and 60 years old who received the Ad26.COV2.S COVID-19 vaccine or a placebo. This chain links TRBV5-1 with TRBJ1-1; TRBD1 agrees at 9 bases. Here the CDR3 reads CASSPDAGQGAEAFF. Written as DNA, the CDR3 is TGCGCCAGCAGCCCGGACGCGGGACAGGGAGCTGAAGCTTTCTTT.